This T cell receptor beta chain came from a study of T cells in Graves' hyperthyroidism and ophthalmopathy. Study-wide results and limits: The model identified upcoming ophthalmopathy a median around 7.1 months ahead of onset. Most expanded thyroid clonotypes above 0.001 recurred in blood.

The CDR3 totals 14 residues. The V gene's germline CDR1 is LNHDA and CDR2 SQIVND (reference sequence). V gave up 6 bases and J gave up 2 bases; unmatched junction bases: 1. This clonotype was seen a handful of times. No antigen is known for it. RNA transcripts gave rise to amplified TCR beta CDR3 regions. In the first-round RT-PCR of the TCR CDR3, the HTBI primer set was used. MiXCR was run by TCRdb on the multiplex PCR reads, yielding one entry per CDR3 protein. The table has about 560,000 distinct CDR3 sequences, roughly 50% seen once. Stable hyperthyroidism: no ophthalmopathy progression over 18 months of follow-up. These patients, aged 18 to 65, had recently diagnosed hyperthyroidism lasting under 2 months.

This chain joins TRBV19 and TRBJ1-6; TRBD1 matches 7 bases. The sample was peripheral blood or thyroid tissue (not recorded which). The source is a young woman with Graves' hyperthyroidism. CDR3 sequence reads: CASSDRAYNSPLHF. In DNA form, the CDR3 reads TGTGCCAGTAGCGACAGGGCCTATAATTCACCCCTCCACTTT.